This T cell receptor (beta chain) was obtained from a study of human T cells and chemical hapten exposure. Across the whole study: Across the whole study, which lasted around 26 weeks, patients were given diphenylcyclopropenone on the scalp once a week.

TCRdb re-analysed the RACE reads in MiXCR, keeping a single row per CDR3 protein. The table has tens of thousands of distinct CDR3 sequences, about 8% seen once. The sample holds a few counts of this clonotype. Its antigen is as yet unknown. Time point: patch test 2, 6 weeks after DPC sensitization. Specified treatment: therapeutic diphenylcyclopropenone sensitization with weekly scalp DPC. Findings and limits, study-wide: TCRs at a frequency above 1 in 1000 stayed unchanged with DPC sensitization. PT1 expanded TCR counts correlated positively with patch test score. Among expanded TCRs, significantly more large CDR3 similarity clusters formed than among controls.

The CDR3 contains 16 residues. Germline CDR1 reads SGHDN; CDR2 reads FVKESK. V lost 4 bases and J lost 0; bases outside the gene matches: 2. The V call is TRBV14, the J call TRBJ2-1, with TRBD2 matching over 11 bases. The sample was whole blood, taken in connection with sensitization to the hapten diphenylcyclopropenone (DPC). This receptor was taken from a woman between 50 and 59 years old with alopecia areata. Some clones in this sample may be carry-over from other donors' samples. The chain's CDR3 is CASSPSGRSSYNEQFF. The CDR3 region has the DNA TGTGCCAGCAGCCCTAGCGGGAGGAGCTCCTACAATGAGCAGTTCTTC. The whole variable domain, remainder taken from reference TRBV14 and TRBJ2-1, is EAGVTQFPSHSVIEKGQTVTLRCDPISGHDNLYWYRRVMGKEIKFLLHFVKESKQDESGMPNNRFLAERTGGTYSTLKVQPAELEDSGVYFCASSPSGRSSYNEQFFGPGTRLTVL.